Only a few counts were recorded for the clone carrying this T cell receptor beta chain. The target antigen is unknown. This entry belongs to a study of T cells in Graves' hyperthyroidism and ophthalmopathy. Points from the study as a whole: In blood, most of the thyroid clonotypes expanded above 0.001 were also present.

The V gene lost 5 bases and the J gene lost 3 bases, with 14 bases spanning the gap. This CDR3 comprises 14 residues. From germline, CDR1 is SQVTM and CDR2 ANQGSEA. Graves' hyperthyroidism showing no ophthalmopathy progression within 18 months was considered stable. Clinicians diagnosed patients from clinical symptoms, serum thyroxine and TRAb, thyroid ultrasound and orbital computed tomography. TCR beta CDR3 sequences were amplified from RNA transcripts. TCR CDR3 regions were first amplified by RT-PCR with HTBI primers. TCRdb analysed the multiplex PCR reads with MiXCR anew, one entry per CDR3 protein. This sample has about 550,000 distinct CDR3 sequences; less than 25% occur once, and the top ten carry more than 20%.

V gene TRBV29-1 combines with J gene TRBJ2-4; D is undetermined. The sample comprised blood. The sequence was obtained from a man between 18 and 35 years old with Graves' hyperthyroidism. The CDR3 region is CSVLPYPGKNIQYF. CDR3 DNA: TGCAGCGTTCTCCCTTATCCGGGCAAAAACATTCAGTACTTC.